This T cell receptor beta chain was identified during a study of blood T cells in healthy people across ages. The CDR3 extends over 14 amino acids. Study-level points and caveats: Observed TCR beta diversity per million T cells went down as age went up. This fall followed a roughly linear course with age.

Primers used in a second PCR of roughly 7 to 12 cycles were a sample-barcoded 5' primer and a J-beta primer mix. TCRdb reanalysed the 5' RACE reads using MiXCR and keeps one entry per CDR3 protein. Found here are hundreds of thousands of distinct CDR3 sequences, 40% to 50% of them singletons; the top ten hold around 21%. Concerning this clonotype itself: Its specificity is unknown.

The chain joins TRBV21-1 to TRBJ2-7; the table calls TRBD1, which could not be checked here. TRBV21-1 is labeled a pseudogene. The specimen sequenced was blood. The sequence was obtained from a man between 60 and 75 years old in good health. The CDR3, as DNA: TGTGCCAGCAGCTCTTACACAGGGGCCGGCGAGCAGTACTTC. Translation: CASSSYTGAGEQYF.